Below, 11 T cell receptor beta chains from the same sample are listed, as sequenced in a study of T cells in women clearing cervical HPV infection (dated by TCRdb to about 2018). Library preparation was by the immunoSEQ multiplex PCR assay. TCRdb retrieved this table from immuneACCESS and kept in-frame rearrangements only. Not all clones are present; in checked studies, unresolved V genes account for under half, and no reason is known for the remainder. The sample table gives roughly 20,000 clones. Jointly, the top ten make up under 3.5% of the sample. The sequencing sample was made of blood buffy coat. These receptors were collected from a woman between 18 and 70 years old with a cervical HPV16 infection that either progressed to CIN3+ or cleared (not recorded which).

As regards this clone: Coverage ceases 3 residues before the CDR3 finishes, and the germline J gene fills in the end. The V and J genes are TRBV19 and TRBJ2-2, with TRBD1 matching over 7 bases. With V trimmed by 6 bases and J by 0 bases, 13 bases remained unmatched. Germline-derived CDR1 and CDR2 are LNHDA and SQIVND (reference sequence). The length of the CDR3 is 18 residues. The covered CDR3 bases are TGTGCCAGTAGCTCCCGGACAGGAGAGGGAGCGAACACCGGGGAG. Its protein product is CASSSRTGEGANTGE. The CDR3 as a whole reads CASSSRTGEGANTGELFF. Together with reference TRBV19 and TRBJ2-2, the CDR3 gives the full variable domain: DGGITQSPKYLFRKEGQNVTLSCEQNLNHDAMYWYRQDPGQGLRLIYYSQIVNDFQKGDIAEGYSVSREKKESFPLTVTSAQKNPTAFYLCASSSRTGEGANTGELFFGEGSRLTVL.

On this clone: With the read ending 3 residues before the CDR3 end, the germline J gene is used to fill in that end. V gene TRBV7-9 combines with J gene TRBJ2-7; D remains ambiguous. Trimming pared 5 bases from V and 0 bases from J, leaving 5 bases between. Germline V gene data show CDR1 as SEHNR and CDR2 as FQNEAQ (reference sequence). CDR3 length: 12 residues. CDR3 in amino acids: CASSQSSYEQYF. Incomplete CDR3 DNA: TGTGCCAGCAGCCAGAGCTCCTACGAG.

Turning to this clone: The missing CDR3 end, 3 residues past where the read stops, is filled in from the germline J gene. This rearrangement joins TRBV30 to TRBJ2-7; weak D call: TRBD1 (5 bases). CDR1 and CDR2 from the germline V gene are GTSNPN and SVGIG (reference sequence). The CDR3 covers 13 residues. Trimming cost V 2 bases and J 2 bases, with 10 bases left between them. The CDR3 sequence is CAWSQGSAYEQYF. The CDR3 bases that were read are TGTGCCTGGAGTCAGGGCAGCGCCTACGAG.

CDR3 bases read: TGTGCCAGCAGCTTAGGACTAGCGGGGGAAGAGACC. This gives the protein CASSLGLAGEET. The whole CDR3 reads CASSLGLAGEETAFF. V gene TRBV7-9 combines with J gene TRBJ1-1; D might be TRBD1 (5 bases). The missing CDR3 end, 3 residues past where the read stops, is filled in from the germline J gene. This CDR3 is built from 15 residues. In germline, CDR1 is SEHNR, CDR2 FQNEAQ (reference sequence).

Points on this clone: Sequencing ends 3 residues short of the CDR3 end; the germline J gene provides the rest. The sample carries other DNA sequences with the same CDR3. The rearrangement links TRBV20-1 to TRBJ1-4; 9 bases map to TRBD1. The CDR3 has 15 amino acids. V was pared by 1 base and J by 8 bases, with 8 bases of the junction left unmatched. From germline, CDR1 is DFQATT and CDR2 SNEGSKA (reference sequence). The sequenced CDR3 bases are TGCAGTGCTAGAGGGTTGGGGACAGGGCGGGAAAAA. Its protein product is CSARGLGTGREK. The CDR3 in full is CSARGLGTGREKLFF.

As regards this clone: The read finishes 3 residues shy of the CDR3 end, and the germline J gene is used to complete it. The V and J genes are TRBV2 and TRBJ1-4, with D perhaps matching TRBD1 (6 bases). This CDR3 has 14 amino acids. The V gene lost 1 base and the J gene lost 4 bases, with 7 bases spanning the gap. Germline values: CDR1 SNHLY, CDR2 FYNNEI. The CDR3 spells CASSEEGGNEKLFF. CDR3 DNA, as far as it was read: TGTGCCAGCAGTGAAGAAGGGGGTAATGAAAAA.

Comments on this clone: Read sequence stops 3 residues before the CDR3 end, and the germline J gene provides the missing end. The chain joins TRBV20-1 to TRBJ1-4; TRBD1 is a possible D gene (6 bases). CDR1 and CDR2 (germline): DFQATT, SNEGSKA (reference sequence). The CDR3 covers 15 residues. Between the trimmed V and J ends, which lost 2 bases and 4 bases, there was a span of 14 bases. Partial CDR3 DNA: TGCAGTGCTAGACGAGTAGGGGGGGTTAATGAAAAA. Translation: CSARRVGGVNEK. The entire CDR3 protein is CSARRVGGVNEKLFF.

A note on this clone: The read ends 3 residues early relative to the CDR3; the germline J gene fills the gap. The chain joins TRBV19 to TRBJ1-4; D not certain. The CDR3 runs to 14 residues. V lost 4 bases and J 0 bases, leaving 6 bases between the germline ends. Germline lookup yields CDR1 LNHDA and CDR2 SQIVND (reference sequence). Incomplete CDR3 DNA: TGTGCCAGTAGTACTCGGGCAACTAATGAAAAA. It specifies CASSTRATNEK. The whole CDR3 sequence reads CASSTRATNEKLFF.

Worth noting for this clone: The read falls 3 residues short of the CDR3 end, and the missing part is taken from the germline J gene. The genes are TRBV12-3 or TRBV12-4 and TRBJ1-1; tentatively, D is TRBD1 (6 bases). This CDR3 has 15 amino acids. The V end lost 6 bases, the J end lost 6 bases, and 20 bases lay between the germline ends. CDR3 DNA, as far as it was read: TGTGCCAGCAGCGCAATACAGATACAGGGTTCTGAA. This gives the protein CASSAIQIQGSE. Given in full, the CDR3 is CASSAIQIQGSEAFF.

CDR3 region: CASSRSGTHTDTQYF. The CDR3 DNA, read in part, is TGTGCCAGCAGCAGATCCGGGACTCACACAGATACG. The chain uses TRBV6-2 or TRBV6-3 and TRBJ2-3; a weak D match, TRBD2 (6 bases). With the read ending 3 residues before the CDR3 end, the germline J gene is used to fill in that end. The germline CDR1 and CDR2 sequences are MNHEY and SVGEGT. The V end was cut by 6 bases, the J end by 2 bases, with 15 bases between. The CDR3 has 15 residues.

Comment on this clone: Coverage ceases 3 residues before the CDR3 finishes, and the germline J gene fills in the end. The chain carries TRBV5-1 and TRBJ1-4, with D maybe TRBD1 (5 bases). Trimming pared 0 bases from V and 6 bases from J, leaving 9 bases between. CDR1 SGHRS and CDR2 YFSETQ come from the germline V gene. The CDR3 consists of 14 residues. The covered CDR3 bases are TGCGCCAGCAGCTTGGAGGGGCTTGATGAAAAA. Protein sequence: CASSLEGLDEK. In full, the CDR3 reads CASSLEGLDEKLFF. The full variable domain, in which reference TRBV5-1 and TRBJ1-4 provide the parts outside the CDR3, is KAGVTQTPRYLIKTRGQQVTLSCSPISGHRSVSWYQQTPGQGLQFLFEYFSETQRNKGNFPGRFSGRQFSNSRSEMNVSTLELGDSALYLCASSLEGLDEKLFFGSGTQLSVL.